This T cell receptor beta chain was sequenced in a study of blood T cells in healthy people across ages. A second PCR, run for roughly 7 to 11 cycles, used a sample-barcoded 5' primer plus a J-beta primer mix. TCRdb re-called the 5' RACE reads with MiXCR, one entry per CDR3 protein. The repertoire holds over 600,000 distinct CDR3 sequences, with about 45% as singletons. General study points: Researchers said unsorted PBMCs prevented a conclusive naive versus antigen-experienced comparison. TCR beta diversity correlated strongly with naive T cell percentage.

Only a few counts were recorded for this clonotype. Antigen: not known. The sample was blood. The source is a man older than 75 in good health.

The CDR3 coding sequence is TGTGCCAGCAGCGTAATGACCTCTGGGGCCAACGTCCTGACTTTC. Encoded protein: CASSVMTSGANVLTF. The chain combines TRBV9 with TRBJ2-6; D remains ambiguous. Germline V gene sequence: CDR1 SGDLS, CDR2 YYNGEE. The CDR3 covers 15 residues. V was cut by 1 base and J by 0 bases, with 5 bases left in between.